Listed below are T cell receptor beta chains from one sample, sequenced in a study of CD8 T cells in ankylosing spondylitis. One entry per CDR3 protein results from TCRdb running MiXCR on the 5' RACE reads. The data show 150,000 to 200,000 distinct CDR3 sequences, with 10% to 15% seen just once and about 10% held by the top ten. The sample taken for sequencing was blood, either unsorted or a sorted T cell fraction (not recorded which). These receptors all come from a female donor with ankylosing spondylitis or in good health (not recorded which). CDR3s include the opening cysteine and the closing phenylalanine or tryptophan. The D gene is left open where the match is weak. Clone size appears in some rows only: once, few, many, or a class for an expanded clone.

D,J,V,size,DNA,CDR3
.,TRBJ1-2,TRBV29-1,.,TGCAGCGTTGTAGAAGGAGCTGGCTACACCTTC,CSVVEGAGYTF
.,TRBJ1-1,TRBV28,many,TGTGCCAGCAGTCCCGGGGGGTCCCAAAGGAGCACTGAAGCTTTCTTT,CASSPGGSQRSTEAFF
.,TRBJ2-1,TRBV5-1,many,TGCGCCAGCAGCTTGGCTGGGTGGCTCAATGAGCAGTTCTTC,CASSLAGWLNEQFF
TRBD1,TRBJ2-1,TRBV7-2,.,TGTGCCAGCAGCTTTACAGGGGGGAACCCTTATCAGCAGTTCTTC,CASSFTGGNPYQQFF
.,TRBJ2-2,TRBV11-2,many,TGTGCCAGCAGCTTCGCGACAGGATCAAACACCGGGGAGCTGTTTTTT,CASSFATGSNTGELFF
.,TRBJ1-3,TRBV28,many,TGTGCCAGCAGTTCGGGCAGCCACTCTGGAAACACCATATATTTT,CASSSGSHSGNTIYF
TRBD2,TRBJ2-1,TRBV20-1,.,TGCAGTGCTCAGCGGGAATCCTACAATGAGCAGTTCTTC,CSAQRESYNEQFF
.,TRBJ2-1,TRBV7-2,few,TGTGCCAGCAGCGGCCGGAGGGCCGACAATGAGCAGTTCTTC,CASSGRRADNEQFF
.,TRBJ2-7,TRBV6-5,many,TGTGCCAGCAGCTACGTCCAGGGCTACGAGCAGTACTTC,CASSYVQGYEQYF
.,TRBJ2-7,TRBV4-3,many,TGCGCCAGCAGCCTTGGTTACGGGGGAAGTTACGAGCAGTACTTC,CASSLGYGGSYEQYF
.,TRBJ1-6,TRBV27,many,TGTGCCAGCAGTTTACCTGTTGGCAGGGGAGGATCACCCCTCCACTTT,CASSLPVGRGGSPLHF
.,TRBJ2-2,TRBV7-7,.,TGTGCTAGCAGCGTAACATGGAACACCGGGGAGCTGTTTTTT,CASSVTWNTGELFF
TRBD1,TRBJ1-6,TRBV5-1,.,TGCGCCAGCAGCCCCGGGACAGGGGCCAGAAATTCACCCCTCCACTTT,CASSPGTGARNSPLHF
TRBD2,TRBJ2-1,TRBV6-5,.,TGTGCCAGCAGCCCCTTCGGACTAGCTGGGGGTAATGAGCAGTTCTTC,CASSPFGLAGGNEQFF
.,TRBJ2-5,TRBV20-1,.,TGCAGTGCCGCAAGCAACCAAGAGACCCAGTACTTC,CSAASNQETQYF
.,TRBJ1-2,TRBV29-1,.,TGCAGCGCCGGACAGTTTGGCTACACCTTC,CSAGQFGYTF
TRBD1,TRBJ1-2,TRBV7-8,many,TGTGCCAGCAGCCCCGACAGGGATGCTGGCTACACCTTC,CASSPDRDAGYTF
TRBD2,TRBJ2-3,TRBV7-2,many,TGTGCCAGCAGTTCTAGCGGGAAAACAGATACGCAGTATTTT,CASSSSGKTDTQYF
TRBD2,TRBJ2-1,TRBV5-1,few,TGCGCCAGCAGCTTCGGACTAGCGGGAGTCTACAATGAGCAGTTCTTC,CASSFGLAGVYNEQFF
TRBD2,TRBJ2-1,TRBV5-1,many,TGCGCCAGCAGACACCAAGCGGGAGGGGGGAGTAATGAGCAGTTCTTC,CASRHQAGGGSNEQFF
TRBD2,TRBJ2-1,TRBV29-1,.,TGCAGCGTCGCTCCGACTAGCTGGAGTCCTTTAACCTACAATGAGCAGTTCTTC,CSVAPTSWSPLTYNEQFF
.,TRBJ2-1,TRBV20-1,.,TGCAGTGCTAGTAGGTCGGCCGGTGAGCAGTTCTTC,CSASRSAGEQFF
TRBD2,TRBJ2-7,TRBV27,many,TGTGCCAGCACCGGGGACTACGGCCACGAGCAGTACTTC,CASTGDYGHEQYF
.,TRBJ1-1,TRBV28,many,TGTGCCAGCAGGGGCCCTAACATTGAAGCTTTCTTT,CASRGPNIEAFF
.,TRBJ2-2,TRBV28,many,TGTGCCAGCAGGGTCCTCGGGCCTTCGAACACCGGGGAGCTGTTTTTT,CASRVLGPSNTGELFF
.,TRBJ2-3,TRBV4-2,.,TGTGCCAGCAGCCAAGAGTCGGGAAGCACAGATACGCAGTATTTT,CASSQESGSTDTQYF
TRBD2,TRBJ2-1,TRBV20-1,.,TGCAGTGCCGAGAGACTAGCGGGATCCTACAATGAGCAGTTCTTC,CSAERLAGSYNEQFF
TRBD2,TRBJ2-7,TRBV29-1,few,TGCAGCGCTGGGACTAGCGGGTACGAGCAGTACTTC,CSAGTSGYEQYF
TRBD2,TRBJ2-3,TRBV7-7,many,TGTGCCAGCAGTCTTAGAACTCCGGGACTAGCGGATAGCACAGATACGCAGTATTTT,CASSLRTPGLADSTDTQYF
TRBD1,TRBJ2-1,TRBV5-1,many,TGCGCCAGCAGCTTACAGGGGGCTTACAATGAGCAGTTCTTC,CASSLQGAYNEQFF
TRBD2,TRBJ2-1,TRBV5-5,many,TGTGCCAGCAGCTTGGCCGGCGGGAGGGCCGCTGAGCAGTTCTTC,CASSLAGGRAAEQFF
.,TRBJ2-6,TRBV10-3,few,TGTGCCACGGGGGACCGTTGGGCCAACGTCCTGACTTTC,CATGDRWANVLTF
TRBD2,TRBJ2-1,TRBV11-2,few,TGTGCCAGCGCGGGGGGACGAAATGAGCAGTTCTTC,CASAGGRNEQFF
.,TRBJ1-4,TRBV5-1,.,TGCGCCAGCAGCTTGGGTCAAGGGGCGGGCGAAAAACTGTTTTTT,CASSLGQGAGEKLFF
TRBD1,TRBJ1-6,TRBV5-1,.,TGCGCCAGCAGCCCGGGGACAGACCATAATTCACCCCTCCACTTT,CASSPGTDHNSPLHF
.,TRBJ2-3,TRBV15,many,TGTGCCACCAGCAGAGATCACGACGGGAGCACAGATACGCAGTATTTT,CATSRDHDGSTDTQYF
.,TRBJ1-4,TRBV7-9,many,TGTGCCAGCAGCCCCTGGGACCTTTCTGGAAAACTGTTTTTT,CASSPWDLSGKLFF
TRBD2,TRBJ2-5,TRBV5-1,many,TGCGCCAGCAGCTTGCTACTAGCGGACGAAGAGACCCAGTACTTC,CASSLLLADEETQYF
.,TRBJ1-1,TRBV12-3/TRBV12-4,many,TGTGCCAGCATTCCTGGGCCAGGGCGGGACGCTTTCTTT,CASIPGPGRDAFF
.,TRBJ2-7,TRBV2,.,TGTGCCACCAGACGGGATTACTCCTACGAGCAGTACTTC,CATRRDYSYEQYF
TRBD1,TRBJ2-1,TRBV20-1,many,TGCAGTGCTCGTAAGACAGGGGGGTACAATGAGCAGTTCTTC,CSARKTGGYNEQFF
TRBD2,TRBJ2-3,TRBV5-6,few,TGTGCCAGCAGCCGAAGCGGGGTCGGGGTCCATACGCAGTATTTT,CASSRSGVGVHTQYF
.,TRBJ2-5,TRBV6-1,.,TGTGCCAGCAGTGAAACCGCAGGGAGGCAAGAGACCCAGTACTTC,CASSETAGRQETQYF
TRBD1,TRBJ2-1,TRBV3-1,.,TGTGCCAGCAGCCAAGGGGACAGGGGCGTCTACAATGAGCAGTTCTTC,CASSQGDRGVYNEQFF